The 3 T cell receptor beta chains below all came from one sample that was sequenced in a study of T-cell reconstitution after alpha-beta-depleted transplantation in children. Unique molecular identifiers featured in how the TCRbeta library was prepared. TCRdb re-called the PCR reads with MiXCR, one entry per CDR3 protein. The table has about 830,000 distinct CDR3 sequences, around 15% seen once. The source was PBMCs, mostly from graft donor cells, collected 360 days after TCRalphabeta/CD19-depleted stem cell transplant. The receptors shown here come from a male patient younger than 18 who had a stem cell transplant for acute lymphoblastic leukemia, so the T cells may come from the graft donor.

This clonotype occurred once. This chain connects TRBV19 to TRBJ2-7, with D perhaps TRBD1 (6 bases). CDR1 is LNHDA and CDR2 is SQIVND in the germline V gene (reference sequence). This CDR3 spans 16 amino acids. V was pared by 5 bases and J by 0 bases, with 17 bases between. CDR3 coding DNA: TGTGCCAGTAGTCCCTCTACCGGACAGTTCTCCTACGAGCAGTACTTC. It encodes CASSPSTGQFSYEQYF.

The chain combines TRBV4-2 with TRBJ2-3; 8 bases agree with TRBD2. Germline lookup yields CDR1 LGHNA and CDR2 YNFKEQ. The J segment lost 3 bases and the V segment lost 7 bases, leaving 6 bases of the junction unmatched. This CDR3 is built from 14 residues. CDR3: CASTGAGETDTQYF. The CDR3 nucleotides are TGTGCCAGCACCGGAGCGGGGGAGACAGATACGCAGTATTTT.

This chain uses TRBV29-1 with TRBJ1-2; D remains unclear. V was pared by 2 bases and J by 4 bases, with 11 bases between. The CDR3 is 13 residues long. Germline V lookup: CDR1 SQVTM, CDR2 ANQGSEA. DNA for the CDR3: TGCAGCGTTGAAACGGGGAGAGGCTATGGCTACACCTTC. This translates into CSVETGRGYGYTF.